These 18 T cell receptor beta chains were all obtained from the same sample, sequenced in a study of a mutant IDH1 vaccine in newly diagnosed glioma. Profiled with immunoSEQ multiplex PCR; TCRdb holds only in-frame clones, not every one. Of tens of thousands of clones listed, 86% are singletons. Time point given: week 35, safety follow-up. Vaccination comprised doses that each held 300 ug of mutant IDH1 20-mer peptide, plus topical imiquimod. Their target antigens are unknown. This material consisted of PBMCs, taken from a glioma patient whose treatment included an IDH1 peptide vaccine. These receptors all stem from a man in his forties with glioma.

V usage is TRBV27 and J usage is TRBJ1-2; 9 positions agree with TRBD1. Losses at the gene ends were 0 bases for V and 6 bases for J; bases not matched to a gene: 8. Germline V gives CDR1 MNHEY, CDR2 SMNVEV (reference sequence). The CDR3 spans 16 residues. The CDR3, as DNA: TGTGCCAGCAGTTTATCTGACCCCCGGGACAGGGATGGCTACACCTTC. Encoded protein: CASSLSDPRDRDGYTF.

The chain uses TRBV6-1 and TRBJ2-1; D call uncertain. The CDR3 sequence is 13 residues long. Germline assignment: CDR1 MNHNS and CDR2 SASEGT. V lost 4 bases to trimming and J lost 10 bases, with 14 bases between them. CDR3 amino acids: CASSGLDGSEQFF. The CDR3 DNA reads as TGTGCCAGCAGTGGGTTGGACGGTAGCGAGCAGTTCTTC.

The genes are TRBV19 and TRBJ1-5; tentatively, D is TRBD1 (6 bases). V lost 7 bases and J lost 1, with 14 bases in between. Per germline, CDR1 LNHDA and CDR2 SQIVND (reference sequence). CDR3 length: 15 residues. CDR3 protein: CASNRGRGSNQPQHF. The CDR3 coding sequence is TGTGCCAGTAATCGGGGGCGCGGAAGCAATCAGCCCCAGCATTTT. Using reference TRBV19 and TRBJ1-5 for the parts outside the CDR3, the full variable domain is DGGITQSPKYLFRKEGQNVTLSCEQNLNHDAMYWYRQDPGQGLRLIYYSQIVNDFQKGDIAEGYSVSREKKESFPLTVTSAQKNPTAFYLCASNRGRGSNQPQHFGDGTRLSIL.

V is TRBV5-1 and J is TRBJ1-5, with D unclear. V was shortened by 0 bases and J by 2 bases, with 12 bases between the two germline ends. The CDR3 length is 16 residues. The germline gives CDR1 SGHRS, CDR2 YFSETQ. The DNA of the CDR3 is TGCGCCAGCAGCTTGGGTGGAAACGGGGGCAATCAGCCCCAGCATTTT. Translation: CASSLGGNGGNQPQHF.

The chain recombines TRBV27 with TRBJ1-1, with 9 bases fitting TRBD1. V gave up 7 bases and J gave up 2 bases; unmatched junction bases: 11. This CDR3 spans 16 amino acids. CDR1 and CDR2 (germline): MNHEY, SMNVEV (reference sequence). The chain's CDR3 is CASTKNPGQGNTEAFF. For the CDR3, the DNA is TGTGCCAGCACTAAAAATCCGGGACAGGGAAACACTGAAGCTTTCTTT.

V and J are TRBV10-3 and TRBJ2-3, with D perhaps given as TRBD1 or TRBD2 (6 bases each). V was cut by 9 bases and J by 0 bases, with 13 bases left in between. CDR1 is ENHRY, CDR2 SYGVKD, per germline. The CDR3 loop spans 14 amino acids. The CDR3 is CAIGGSGSTDTQYF. CDR3 sequence (DNA): TGTGCCATAGGGGGTAGCGGTAGCACAGATACGCAGTATTTT.

The chain recombines TRBV5-6 with TRBJ1-2, with D unclear. With 0 bases removed from V and 9 bases from J, the gap between germline ends came to 15 bases. The CDR3 has 14 amino acids. Germline values: CDR1 SGHDT, CDR2 YYEEEE. CDR3 sequence (DNA): TGTGCCAGCAGCTTGGTAGGGCTCCTTGATAGCTACACCTTC. Translating gives CASSLVGLLDSYTF. The full variable domain, its missing parts supplied by reference TRBV5-6 and TRBJ1-2, is DAGVTQSPTHLIKTRGQQVTLRCSPKSGHDTVSWYQQALGQGPQFIFQYYEEEERQRGNFPDRFSGHQFPNYSSELNVNALLLGDSALYLCASSLVGLLDSYTFGSGTRLTVV.

This chain connects TRBV6-6 to TRBJ2-5; the match to TRBD1 covers 10 bases. V trimming: 7 bases; J trimming: 6 bases; junction bases outside the gene matches: 14. The CDR3 has 16 residues. The germline V gene has CDR1 MNHNY and CDR2 SVGAGI (reference sequence). CDR3 in DNA: TGTGCCAGCAACACCCCCGGGACAGGGGAAGTGAAGACCCAGTACTTC. Encoded protein: CASNTPGTGEVKTQYF.

V and J are TRBV5-1 and TRBJ2-1; 7 bases are a match to TRBD2. CDR1 is SGHRS and CDR2 is YFSETQ in the germline V gene. The CDR3 totals 16 residues. With V trimmed by 7 bases and J by 8 bases, 18 bases remained unmatched. This chain's CDR3 is CASGIWGGQAGDEQFF. As DNA, the CDR3 is TGCGCCAGCGGAATTTGGGGGGGTCAGGCCGGCGATGAGCAGTTCTTC. Full variable domain (rest looked up from reference TRBV5-1 and TRBJ2-1): KAGVTQTPRYLIKTRGQQVTLSCSPISGHRSVSWYQQTPGQGLQFLFEYFSETQRNKGNFPGRFSGRQFSNSRSEMNVSTLELGDSALYLCASGIWGGQAGDEQFFGPGTRLTVL.

The chain uses TRBV6-5 and TRBJ1-3, with D perhaps matching TRBD1 (6 bases). Germline CDR1 and CDR2: MNHEY and SVGAGI. The V end lost 6 bases, the J end lost 4 bases, and 13 bases lay between the germline ends. The CDR3 spans 14 residues. The CDR3 region is CASSAMGHGNTIYF. CDR3 in DNA: TGTGCCAGCAGCGCTATGGGACACGGAAACACCATATATTTT.

The genes are TRBV29-1 and TRBJ2-7; 8 nucleotides align to TRBD1. J was trimmed by 2 bases and V by 8 bases; bases with no gene match: 14. The CDR3 extends over 15 amino acids. Germline V gene data show CDR1 as SQVTM and CDR2 as ANQGSEA. CDR3 bases: TGCAGCTCAAAGGGGGTATCGGACAGGGCCTACGAGCAGTACTTC. The encoded protein is CSSKGVSDRAYEQYF.

The chain uses TRBV5-1 and TRBJ1-5, with D possibly being TRBD1 (6 bases). The CDR3 extends over 15 amino acids. Deletions cut 0 bases from V and 3 bases from J, with 10 bases between. Germline-derived CDR1 and CDR2 are SGHRS and YFSETQ. Here the CDR3 DNA reads TGCGCCAGCAGCTTGGTCCCAGGGGTCAATCAGCCCCAGCATTTT. It specifies CASSLVPGVNQPQHF.

The chain employs TRBV11-2 and TRBJ2-7; 7 bases match TRBD2. Germline trimming cut 1 base from V and 3 bases from J; bases unmatched to any gene: 12. In germline, CDR1 is SGHAT, CDR2 FQNNGV. This CDR3 has 17 residues. The CDR3 sequence: CASSLGDSGRGIYEQYF. CDR3 nucleotides: TGTGCCAGCAGCTTAGGGGATAGTGGGCGGGGGATCTACGAGCAGTACTTC.

The gene calls are TRBV4-1 and TRBJ2-2, with a possible D match to TRBD2 (5 bases). The germline V gene has CDR1 MGHRA and CDR2 YSYEKL. This CDR3 spans 17 amino acids. V was clipped by 4 bases and J by 1 base, with 16 bases between them. CDR3 protein: CASSRLRPGLNTGELFF. In nucleotides, the CDR3 is TGCGCCAGCAGCCGACTTCGACCGGGGTTGAACACCGGGGAGCTGTTTTTT.

The chain carries TRBV9 and TRBJ2-7; the match to TRBD2 covers 8 bases. This CDR3 contains 16 residues. Germline values: CDR1 SGDLS, CDR2 YYNGEE. J lost 5 bases, V lost 7 bases, and 17 bases had no gene match. CDR3: CASSSYMAGGFHEQYF. The CDR3 coding sequence is TGTGCCAGCTCCTCTTATATGGCGGGAGGTTTCCACGAGCAGTACTTC.

This chain connects TRBV9 to TRBJ1-2; 7 bases match TRBD1. Unmatched junction bases numbered 10, after V lost 3 bases and J lost 8 bases. From germline, CDR1 is SGDLS and CDR2 YYNGEE. This CDR3 spans 14 amino acids. The CDR3 DNA reads TGTGCCAGCAGCGAGACAGGGAGATCTAGGGGCTACACCTTC. It specifies CASSETGRSRGYTF.

This chain connects TRBV27 to TRBJ1-2; D may be TRBD1 (5 bases). The germline gives CDR1 MNHEY, CDR2 SMNVEV (reference sequence). The V gene lost 8 bases and the J gene lost 8 bases, with 27 bases spanning the gap. The length of the CDR3 is 16 residues. In nucleotides, the CDR3 is TGTGCCAGCGGGCCGGGGCACAATCAACTATTGCGCGGCTACACCTTC. Protein product: CASGPGHNQLLRGYTF.

The chain joins TRBV7-2 to TRBJ2-5; D ambiguous. CDR3 size: 15 residues. The germline V and J ends were trimmed by 5 bases and 0 bases, with 13 bases remaining between them. Germline V gene data show CDR1 as SGHTA and CDR2 as FQGNSA. The CDR3 region has the DNA TGTGCCAGCAGCGATATCTGGGGTCACCAAGAGACCCAGTACTTC. Amino acids: CASSDIWGHQETQYF. Using reference TRBV7-2 and TRBJ2-5 for the parts outside the CDR3, the full variable domain is GAGVSQSPSNKVTEKGKDVELRCDPISGHTALYWYRQSLGQGLEFLIYFQGNSAPDKSGLPSDRFSAERTGGSVSTLTIQRTQQEDSAVYLCASSDIWGHQETQYFGPGTRLLVL.